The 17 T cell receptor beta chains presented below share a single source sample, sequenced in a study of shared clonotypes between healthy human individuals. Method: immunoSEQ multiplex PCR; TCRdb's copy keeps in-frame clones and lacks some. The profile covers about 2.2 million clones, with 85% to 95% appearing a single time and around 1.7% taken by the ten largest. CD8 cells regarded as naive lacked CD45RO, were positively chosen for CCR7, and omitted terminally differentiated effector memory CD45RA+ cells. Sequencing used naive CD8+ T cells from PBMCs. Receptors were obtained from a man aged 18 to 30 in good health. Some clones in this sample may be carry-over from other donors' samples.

The chain's CDR3 is CASSLDGAEQYF. DNA for the CDR3: TGTGCCAGCAGCTTGGACGGGGCAGAGCAGTACTTC. V is TRBV5-8 and J is TRBJ2-7; D is perhaps TRBD1 or TRBD2 (5 bases each). V was shortened by 0 bases and J by 7 bases, with 8 bases between the two germline ends. CDR3 size: 12 residues. The germline CDR1 and CDR2 sequences are SGHTS and YDEGEE. Full variable domain (rest looked up from reference TRBV5-8 and TRBJ2-7): EAGVTQSPTHLIKTRGQQATLRCSPISGHTSVYWYQQALGLGLQFLLWYDEGEERNRGNFPPRFSGRQFPNYSSELNVNALELEDSALYLCASSLDGAEQYFGPGTRLTVT.

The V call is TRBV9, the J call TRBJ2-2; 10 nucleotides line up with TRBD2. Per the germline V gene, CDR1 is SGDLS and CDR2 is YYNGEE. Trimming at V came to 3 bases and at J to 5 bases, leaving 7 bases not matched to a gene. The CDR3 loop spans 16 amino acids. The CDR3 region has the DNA TGTGCCAGCAGCGGCGGGACTAGCGAAGGTACCGGGGAGCTGTTTTTT. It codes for CASSGGTSEGTGELFF. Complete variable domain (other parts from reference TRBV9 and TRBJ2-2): DSGVTQTPKHLITATGQRVTLRCSPRSGDLSVYWYQQSLDQGLQFLIQYYNGEERAKGNILERFSAQQFPDLHSELNLSSLELGDSALYFCASSGGTSEGTGELFFGEGSRLTVL.

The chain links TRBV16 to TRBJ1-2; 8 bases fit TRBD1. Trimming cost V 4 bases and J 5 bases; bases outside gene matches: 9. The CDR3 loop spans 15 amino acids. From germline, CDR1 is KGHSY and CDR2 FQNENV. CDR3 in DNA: TGTGCCAGCAGCCCGACCGGACAGGGAAATTATGGCTACACCTTC. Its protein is CASSPTGQGNYGYTF.

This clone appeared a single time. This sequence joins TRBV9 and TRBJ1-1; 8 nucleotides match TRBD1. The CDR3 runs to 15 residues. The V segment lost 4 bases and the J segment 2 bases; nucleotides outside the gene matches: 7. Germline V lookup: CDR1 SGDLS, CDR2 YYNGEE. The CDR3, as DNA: TGTGCCAGCAGCCCAGAACAGGGGGGCAACACTGAAGCTTTCTTT. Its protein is CASSPEQGGNTEAFF.

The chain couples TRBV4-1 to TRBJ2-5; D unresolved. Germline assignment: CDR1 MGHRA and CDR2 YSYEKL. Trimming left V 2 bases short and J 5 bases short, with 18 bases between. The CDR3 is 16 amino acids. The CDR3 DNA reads TGCGCCAGCAGCCAACCCGGGCAACCTAATGGGGAGACCCAGTACTTC. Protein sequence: CASSQPGQPNGETQYF.

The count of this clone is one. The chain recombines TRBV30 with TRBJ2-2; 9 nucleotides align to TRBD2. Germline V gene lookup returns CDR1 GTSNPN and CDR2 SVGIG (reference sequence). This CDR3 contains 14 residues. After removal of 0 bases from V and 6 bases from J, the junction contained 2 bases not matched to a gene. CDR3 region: CAWSVAGGPGELFF. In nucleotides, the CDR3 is TGTGCCTGGAGTGTGGCGGGAGGGCCCGGGGAGCTGTTTTTT.

The CDR3 region has the DNA TGTGCCAGCAGCTTGATTTCCCATTACGAGCAGTACTTC. This translates into CASSLISHYEQYF. The V and J genes are TRBV5-6 and TRBJ2-7; D remains ambiguous. CDR3 length: 13 residues. Germline loops: CDR1 SGHDT, CDR2 YYEEEE. Trimming took off 1 base at V and 4 bases at J, with 9 bases between the two ends.

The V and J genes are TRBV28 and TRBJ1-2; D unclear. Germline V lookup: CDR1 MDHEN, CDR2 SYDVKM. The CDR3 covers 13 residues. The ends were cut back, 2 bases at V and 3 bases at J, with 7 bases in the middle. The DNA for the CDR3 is TGTGCCAGCAGTTTACACGGTCACTATGGCTACACCTTC. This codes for CASSLHGHYGYTF.

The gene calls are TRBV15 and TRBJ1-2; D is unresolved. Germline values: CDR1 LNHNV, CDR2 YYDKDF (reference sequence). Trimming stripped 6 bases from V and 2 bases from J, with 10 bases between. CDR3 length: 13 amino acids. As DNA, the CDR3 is TGTGCCACCAGAAAAGGACGGAACTATGGCTACACCTTC. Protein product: CATRKGRNYGYTF.

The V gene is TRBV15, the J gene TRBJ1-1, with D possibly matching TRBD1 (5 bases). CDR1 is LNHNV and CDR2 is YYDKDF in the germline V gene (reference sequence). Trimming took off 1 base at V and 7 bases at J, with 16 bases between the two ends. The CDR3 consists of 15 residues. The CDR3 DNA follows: TGTGCCACCAGCAGAGTTAGGGACGGGCCCGTTGAAGCTTTCTTT. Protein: CATSRVRDGPVEAFF.

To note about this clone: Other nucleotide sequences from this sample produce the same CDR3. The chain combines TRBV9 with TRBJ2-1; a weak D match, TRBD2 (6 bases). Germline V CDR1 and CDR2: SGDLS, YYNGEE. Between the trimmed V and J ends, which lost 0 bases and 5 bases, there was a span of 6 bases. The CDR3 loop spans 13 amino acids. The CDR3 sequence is CASSVGGDNEQFF. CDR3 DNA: TGTGCCAGCAGCGTAGGCGGGGACAATGAGCAGTTCTTC.

CDR3 protein: CASLNPGNSGNTIYF. In nucleotides, the CDR3 is TGTGCCAGCCTGAACCCAGGGAACTCTGGAAACACCATATATTTT. The V gene is TRBV6-1, the J gene TRBJ1-3, with D possibly being TRBD1 (5 bases). Germline CDR1 reads MNHNS; CDR2 reads SASEGT. The CDR3 spans 15 residues. Deletions cut 8 bases from V and 0 bases from J, with 14 bases between.

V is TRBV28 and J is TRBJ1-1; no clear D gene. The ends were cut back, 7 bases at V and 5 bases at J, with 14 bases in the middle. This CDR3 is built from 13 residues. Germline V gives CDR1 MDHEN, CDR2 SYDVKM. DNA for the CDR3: TGTGCCAGCACTTTGCTCATCGGGACTGAAGCTTTCTTT. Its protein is CASTLLIGTEAFF. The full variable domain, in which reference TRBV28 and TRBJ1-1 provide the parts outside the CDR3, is DVKVTQSSRYLVKRTGEKVFLECVQDMDHENMFWYRQDPGLGLRLIYFSYDVKMKEKGDIPEGYSVSREKKERFSLILESASTNQTSMYLCASTLLIGTEAFFGQGTRLTVV.

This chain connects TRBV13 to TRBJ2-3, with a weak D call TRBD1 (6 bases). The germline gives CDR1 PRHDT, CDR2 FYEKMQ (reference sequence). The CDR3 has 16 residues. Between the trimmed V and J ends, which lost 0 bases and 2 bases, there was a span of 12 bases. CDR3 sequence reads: CASSLGTGPSTDTQYF. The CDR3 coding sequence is TGTGCCAGCAGCTTAGGGACAGGTCCTTCCACAGATACGCAGTATTTT.

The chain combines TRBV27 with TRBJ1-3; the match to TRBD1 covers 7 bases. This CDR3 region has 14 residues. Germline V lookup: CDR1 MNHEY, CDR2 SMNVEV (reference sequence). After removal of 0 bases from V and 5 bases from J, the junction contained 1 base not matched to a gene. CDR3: CASSLSQGRNTIYF. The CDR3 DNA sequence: TGTGCCAGCAGTTTATCACAGGGGAGAAACACCATATATTTT.

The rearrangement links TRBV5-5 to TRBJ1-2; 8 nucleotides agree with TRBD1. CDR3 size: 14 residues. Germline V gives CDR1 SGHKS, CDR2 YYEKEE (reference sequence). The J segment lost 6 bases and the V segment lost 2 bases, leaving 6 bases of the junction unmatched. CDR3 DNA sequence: TGTGCCAGCAGCTTCGGCAGGGGGCAAGATGGCTACACCTTC. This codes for CASSFGRGQDGYTF.

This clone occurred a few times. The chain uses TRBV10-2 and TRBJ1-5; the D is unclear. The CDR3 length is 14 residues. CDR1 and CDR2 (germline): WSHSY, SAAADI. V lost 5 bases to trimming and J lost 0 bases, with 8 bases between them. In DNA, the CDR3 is TGCGCCAGCAGTCAACAGAGTAGCAATCAGCCCCAGCATTTT. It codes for CASSQQSSNQPQHF.